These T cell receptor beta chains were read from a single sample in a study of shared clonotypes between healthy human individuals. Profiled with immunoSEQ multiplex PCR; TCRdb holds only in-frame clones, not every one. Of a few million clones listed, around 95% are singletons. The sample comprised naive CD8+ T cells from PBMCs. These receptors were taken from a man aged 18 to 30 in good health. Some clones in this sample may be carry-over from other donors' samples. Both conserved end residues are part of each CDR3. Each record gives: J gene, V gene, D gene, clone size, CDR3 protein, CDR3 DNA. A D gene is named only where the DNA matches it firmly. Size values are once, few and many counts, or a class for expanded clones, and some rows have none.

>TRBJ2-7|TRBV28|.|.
CASGWLSGPVQWSYEQYF
TGTGCCAGCGGATGGCTGTCAGGCCCCGTACAATGGTCCTACGAGCAGTACTTC
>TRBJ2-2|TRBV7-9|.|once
CASSSTNHPNTGELFF
TGTGCCAGCAGCTCTACAAACCACCCGAACACCGGGGAGCTGTTTTTT
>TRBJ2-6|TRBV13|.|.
CASSLSLGVAGANVLTF
TGTGCCAGCAGCTTATCCCTTGGGGTGGCCGGGGCCAACGTCCTGACTTTC
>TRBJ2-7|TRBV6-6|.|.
CASSYQGRLYEQYF
TGTGCCAGCAGTTACCAAGGACGTCTCTACGAGCAGTACTTC
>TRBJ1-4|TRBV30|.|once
CAWDKPHYNEKLFF
TGTGCCTGGGACAAGCCCCACTATAATGAAAAACTGTTTTTT
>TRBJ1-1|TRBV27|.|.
CASSFRTGNTEAFF
TGTGCCAGCAGTTTTCGGACTGGGAACACTGAAGCTTTCTTT
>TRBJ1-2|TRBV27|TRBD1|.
CASSSAPGGRNYGYTF
TGTGCCAGCAGTTCCGCCCCAGGGGGTAGAAACTATGGCTACACCTTC
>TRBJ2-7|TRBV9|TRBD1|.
CASSVGQGAYEQYF
TGTGCCAGCAGCGTTGGACAGGGGGCCTACGAGCAGTACTTC
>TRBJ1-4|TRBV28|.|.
CASSPWGATNEKLFF
TGTGCCAGCAGCCCCTGGGGTGCAACTAATGAAAAACTGTTTTTT
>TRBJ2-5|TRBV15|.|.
CATSRGRRETQYF
TGTGCCACCAGCAGAGGACGGCGAGAGACCCAGTACTTC
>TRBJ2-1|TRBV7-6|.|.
CASSGTLGYNEQFF
TGTGCCAGCAGCGGGACCCTGGGGTACAATGAGCAGTTCTTC
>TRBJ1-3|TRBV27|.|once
CASSSVNSGNTIYF
TGTGCCAGCAGTAGTGTAAACTCTGGAAACACCATATATTTT
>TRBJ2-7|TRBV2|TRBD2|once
CASRPHPSGSRYEQYF
TGTGCCAGCAGGCCCCACCCCAGCGGGAGCCGGTACGAGCAGTACTTC
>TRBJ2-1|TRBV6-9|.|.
CASSYSELTAAGGEQFF
TGTGCCAGCAGTTATTCGGAGTTGACAGCCGCAGGGGGGGAGCAGTTCTTC
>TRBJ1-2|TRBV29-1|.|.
CSVTGTYGYTF
TGCAGCGTCACAGGGACCTATGGCTACACCTTC
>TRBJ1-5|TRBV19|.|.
CASSIGVGRTHQPQHF
TGTGCCAGTAGTATAGGAGTAGGACGGACGCATCAGCCCCAGCATTTT
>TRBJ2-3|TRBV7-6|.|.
CASSLNGADTQYF
TGTGCCAGCAGCTTAAACGGGGCAGATACGCAGTATTTT
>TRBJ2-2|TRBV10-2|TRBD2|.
CASTRLAGAMDTGELFF
TGCGCCAGCACAAGACTAGCGGGAGCTATGGACACCGGGGAGCTGTTTTTT
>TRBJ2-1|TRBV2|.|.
CASTWDGNEQFF
TGTGCCAGCACCTGGGATGGGAATGAGCAGTTCTTC
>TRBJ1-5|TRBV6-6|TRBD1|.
CASRDPGTDSNQPQHF
TGTGCCAGCAGAGACCCCGGGACAGATAGCAATCAGCCCCAGCATTTT
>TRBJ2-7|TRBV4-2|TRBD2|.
CASSQALAGGPTNYEQYF
TGTGCCAGCAGCCAAGCATTAGCGGGAGGCCCGACGAACTACGAGCAGTACTTC
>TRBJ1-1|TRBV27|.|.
CASSLTGSVTEAFF
TGTGCCAGCAGTTTAACAGGGAGTGTCACTGAAGCTTTCTTT
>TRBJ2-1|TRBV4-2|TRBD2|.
CASSQVGLVGEQFF
TGTGCCAGCAGCCAAGTGGGACTAGTGGGTGAGCAGTTCTTC
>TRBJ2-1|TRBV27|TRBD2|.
CASRLSGVGYNEQFF
TGTGCCAGCAGACTTAGCGGGGTGGGGTACAATGAGCAGTTCTTC
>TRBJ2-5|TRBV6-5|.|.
CASSYSSAGTQYF
TGTGCCAGCAGTTACTCCTCAGCAGGGACCCAGTACTTC
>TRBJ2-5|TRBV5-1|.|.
CASSLDPSDPQGIQETQYF
TGCGCCAGCAGCTTGGATCCCTCCGACCCTCAGGGCATCCAAGAGACCCAGTACTTC